This entry describes one TCR beta chain. Its target is not known. Measured with immunoSEQ multiplex PCR; TCRdb has only the in-frame clones, and not every one. The table has about 590,000 clones, nearly 97% seen once; the top ten hold 0.11%. The data stem from a study of shared clonotypes between healthy human individuals. The overall study: The cohort had a couple of women and a few men, ages 18 to 49. Study findings and constraints: Apart from blood, nothing was sampled; tissue repertoires likely differ.

This CDR3 has 15 residues. V lost 2 bases, J lost 6 bases, and 14 bases lay in between. CDR1 is MNHEY, CDR2 SMNVEV, per germline (reference sequence). Naive-designated CD8 cells lacked CD45RO, were positively enriched for CCR7, and omitted terminally differentiated effector memory CD45RA+ cells. This chain uses TRBV27 with TRBJ2-1; D unresolved. The sequencing sample was made of naive CD8+ T cells sorted from blood. This clonotype was obtained from a woman aged 30 to 39 in good health. The CDR3 is CASSLHKASSNEQFF. The CDR3 coding sequence is TGTGCCAGCAGTTTACATAAGGCCTCCAGCAATGAGCAGTTCTTC.